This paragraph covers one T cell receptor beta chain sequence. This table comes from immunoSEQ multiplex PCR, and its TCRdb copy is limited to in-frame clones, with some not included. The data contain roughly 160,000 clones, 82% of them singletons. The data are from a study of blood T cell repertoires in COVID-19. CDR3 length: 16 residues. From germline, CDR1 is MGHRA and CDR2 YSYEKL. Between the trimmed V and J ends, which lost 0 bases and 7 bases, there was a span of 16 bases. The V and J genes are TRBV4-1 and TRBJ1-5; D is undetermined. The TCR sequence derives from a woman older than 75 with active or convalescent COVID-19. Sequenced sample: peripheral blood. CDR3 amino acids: CASSQDRSLPIQPQHF. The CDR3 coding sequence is TGCGCCAGCAGCCAAGATCGGAGCCTACCAATCCAGCCCCAGCATTTT.